This TCR beta chain stems from a study of T-cell reconstitution after alpha-beta-depleted transplantation in children. Notes on the study in general: Some patients' high day-60 TCRbeta diversity was traced to surviving recipient T cells and thymic progenitors. Approximately two months post-transplant, alpha-beta T cells reportedly originated from several hundred expanded graft clones. By one year post-transplant, T-cell counts and diversity largely arose from T cells that were newly produced.

A library of TCRbeta sequences, prepared with unique molecular identifiers, was generated. TCRdb called the PCR reads again in MiXCR, with one record for every CDR3 protein. The profile shows 540,000 or so distinct CDR3 sequences, under 25% of them singletons. A word on this clonotype: What it binds is unknown.

Germline CDR1 and CDR2: LGHDT and YNNKEL (reference sequence). V lost 1 base, J lost 2 bases, and 6 bases lay in between. This CDR3 contains 13 residues. The chain links TRBV3-1 to TRBJ2-7; D ambiguous. This specimen consisted of PBMCs, mostly from graft donor cells, obtained 360 days after TCRalphabeta/CD19-depleted stem cell transplant. This clonotype originated in a boy younger than two who had a stem cell transplant for acute myeloid leukemia, so the T cells may come from the graft donor. The CDR3 DNA is TGTGCCAGCAGCCAAGGGCAAGCCTACGAGCAGTACTTC. It translates to CASSQGQAYEQYF.